This T cell receptor beta chain was obtained from a study of CD8+ T cells in alopecia areata. cDNA prepared by RNA extraction and subsequent reverse transcription served as the template for sequencing. Sequenced by immunoSEQ multiplex PCR; TCRdb stores in-frame clones only, minus some. The sample includes 100,000 to 150,000 clones, roughly 50% of them seen just once. Sorting of CD4+ and CD8+ T cells was performed on PBMCs. V lost 0 bases and J 1 base, leaving 16 bases between the germline ends. This CDR3 comprises 18 residues. Germline V gene data show CDR1 as SQVTM and CDR2 as ANQGSEA. The study, taken as a whole, reports: Clonality was higher in lesional than normal scalp, especially in alopecia totalis/universalis. Patients shared TCRs less clearly than mice did, possibly for HLA-related reasons.

On this clone itself: Its antigen remains unidentified.

The clonotype originates from a human donor with alopecia areata. Sequencing used NKG2D-low CD8+ T cells sorted from blood. The chain is built from TRBV29-1 and TRBJ2-6; the D is unclear. CDR3 in amino acids: CSVEDRPPGHSGANVLTF. CDR3 DNA sequence: TGCAGCGTTGAAGATCGTCCTCCGGGCCATTCTGGGGCCAACGTCCTGACTTTC.